This T cell receptor beta chain emerged from a study of CD8 T cells in Susac syndrome. RNA in amounts of roughly 0.5 to 1 ug was reverse transcribed with random hexamers. Each CDR3 protein is one row after TCRdb ran MiXCR on the immunoSEQ multiplex PCR reads. The sample contains 120,000 or so distinct CDR3 sequences, around 94% of which appear only once. Per germline, CDR1 DFQATT and CDR2 SNEGSKA (reference sequence). Losses at the gene ends were 0 bases for V and 4 bases for J; bases not matched to a gene: 11. This CDR3 is built from 17 residues. CD8+ and CD4+ T cells from blood underwent TCR beta sequencing, which was carried out in a high-throughput format.

The J gene is TRBJ2-1, the V gene TRBV20-1; TRBD2 matches at 8 bases. This receptor was taken from a human donor with Susac syndrome. Specimen: CD8+ T cells from PBMCs. The CDR3: CSARDQSVAGRYNEQFF. The CDR3 DNA reads TGCAGTGCTAGAGATCAATCGGTAGCGGGAAGATACAATGAGCAGTTCTTC.